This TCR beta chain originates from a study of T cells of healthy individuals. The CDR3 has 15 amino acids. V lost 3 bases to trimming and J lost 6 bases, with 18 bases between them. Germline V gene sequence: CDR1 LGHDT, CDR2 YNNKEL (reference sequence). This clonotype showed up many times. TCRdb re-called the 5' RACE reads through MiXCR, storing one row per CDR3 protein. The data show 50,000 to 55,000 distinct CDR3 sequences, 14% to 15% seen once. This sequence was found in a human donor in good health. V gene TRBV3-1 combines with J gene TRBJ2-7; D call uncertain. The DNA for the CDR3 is TGTGCCAGCAGCCAGAGAGGCCCCAAGGCATCCGAGCAGTACTTC. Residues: CASSQRGPKASEQYF.